Each of the 18 T cell receptor beta chains below was sequenced from the same sample in a study of cytomegalovirus exposure and HLA in healthy donors. Use of 60 Vbeta and 13 Jbeta primers characterized the PCR. Data came from immunoSEQ multiplex PCR; TCRdb stores just in-frame clones and leaves some out. Of 100,000 to 150,000 clones in the sample, about 73% were seen once. Sequencing input: PBMCs. The receptor source for this set is a woman aged 45 to 65 in good health and CMV-seropositive.

The genes are TRBV18 and TRBJ1-2; weak D call: TRBD1 (6 bases). The CDR3 has 18 amino acids. V shed 2 bases and J shed 1 base, with 20 bases lying between them. Germline V lookup: CDR1 KGHSH, CDR2 LQKENI. In DNA, the CDR3 is TGTGCCAGCTCACCAAGCCTGGCAGGTCACAGGGATAACTATGGCTACACCTTC. Protein product: CASSPSLAGHRDNYGYTF. The complete variable domain, with remaining parts taken from reference TRBV18 and TRBJ1-2, reads NAGVMQNPRHLVRRRGQEARLRCSPMKGHSHVYWYRQLPEEGLKFMVYLQKENIIDESGMPKERFSAEFPKEGPSILRIQQVVRGDSAAYFCASSPSLAGHRDNYGYTFGSGTRLTVV.

The V and J genes are TRBV2 and TRBJ2-7; the D gene is possibly TRBD2 (6 bases). Trimming shortened V by 5 bases and J by 0 bases, and 20 bases separated the two germline ends. The CDR3 has 17 residues. Germline CDR1 SNHLY, CDR2 FYNNEI. The CDR3 nucleotides read TGTGCCAGCAGTAGACTCCCCGGGGGTTCCGACTCCTACGAGCAGTACTTC. This translates into CASSRLPGGSDSYEQYF.

This clone was seen a single time. V gene TRBV5-1 combines with J gene TRBJ2-2; 13 positions agree with TRBD2. J lost 0 bases, V lost 3 bases, and 5 bases had no gene match. The CDR3 runs 18 residues. Germline V gene sequence: CDR1 SGHRS, CDR2 YFSETQ. The CDR3 DNA follows: TGCGCCAGCAGCTCCGGACTAGCGGGGGCCGCGAACACCGGGGAGCTGTTTTTT. Translating it yields CASSSGLAGAANTGELFF.

The rearrangement uses TRBV5-1 and TRBJ2-3; 7 bases are shared with TRBD2. In germline, CDR1 is SGHRS, CDR2 YFSETQ. This CDR3 contains 12 residues. Trimming took 4 bases from V and 10 from J; bases not matched to a gene: 6. The CDR3 DNA is TGCGCCAGCAGCACGGGGGGACCTTCGCAGTATTTT. Translation: CASSTGGPSQYF.

Comment on this clone: One end of the junction varies from germline; a read error may be responsible. This sequence joins TRBV6-4 and TRBJ1-1; 8 nucleotides line up with TRBD1. The length of the CDR3 is 13 residues. CDR1 is MRHNA, CDR2 SNTAGT, per germline. CDR3 sequence: CASSDQTGGWRVF. The CDR3 region has the DNA TGTGCCAGCAGTGACCAAACAGGGGGGTGGCGGGTCTTT.

This chain links TRBV7-2 with TRBJ2-7; the match to TRBD2 covers 8 bases. This CDR3 has 16 amino acids. From germline, CDR1 is SGHTA and CDR2 FQGNSA. V dropped 0 bases and J dropped 1; count of bases not matched to a gene: 5. In DNA, the CDR3 is TGTGCCAGCAGCTTAGCAACGGTAGCGGGGTCCTACGAGCAGTACTTC. Protein: CASSLATVAGSYEQYF.

The genes are TRBV5-6 and TRBJ2-7; D not certain. The V end was cut by 0 bases, the J end by 0 bases, with 13 bases between. This CDR3 contains 16 residues. The germline V gene encodes CDR1 SGHDT and CDR2 YYEEEE. The CDR3 coding sequence is TGTGCCAGCAGCTTGGCGGGTGACGAGGTCTCCTACGAGCAGTACTTC. This codes for CASSLAGDEVSYEQYF.

As DNA, the CDR3 is TGTGCCAGCAGCCAGGGACAGTCCTACGAGCAGTACTTC. Translation gives CASSQGQSYEQYF. The chain carries TRBV5-4 and TRBJ2-5; 7 bases match TRBD1. The DNA end is more similar to TRBJ2-7, so the J call may be wrong. Germline assignment: CDR1 SGHNT and CDR2 YYREEE (reference sequence). CDR3 length: 13 residues.

The V call is TRBV6-6, the J call TRBJ1-6; D unclear. Trimming removed 0 bases from V and 5 bases from J, with 8 bases in between. The CDR3 totals 15 residues. The germline CDR1 and CDR2 sequences are MNHNY and SVGAGI (reference sequence). CDR3 sequence (DNA): TGTGCCAGCAGTTACTCGATGGCAGATAATTCACCCCTCCACTTT. Its protein is CASSYSMADNSPLHF.

CDR3 loop: CASSPGDRGLFPEQYF. In nucleotides, the CDR3 is TGTGCCAGCAGCCCGGGGGACAGGGGTCTCTTTCCCGAGCAGTACTTC. The chain recombines TRBV7-6 with TRBJ2-7; 10 bases align to TRBD1. CDR1 is SGHVS, CDR2 FNYEAQ, per germline. The V and J ends lost 5 bases and 6 bases, in that order; junction bases with no gene match: 13. The CDR3 has 16 amino acids.

The table lists this clone with a few counts. This rearrangement joins TRBV5-1 to TRBJ1-4; no firm D call. V gave up 6 bases and J gave up 8 bases, with 17 bases separating them. This CDR3 has 14 amino acids. The germline V gene has CDR1 SGHRS and CDR2 YFSETQ. CDR3 nucleotide sequence: TGCGCCAGCAATTCAGGACTTGAAGGAGAAAAACTGTTTTTT. This sequence encodes CASNSGLEGEKLFF.

The chain carries TRBV7-2 and TRBJ1-2; TRBD1 might be the D (6 bases). The CDR3 covers 14 residues. The V end lost 5 bases, the J end lost 8 bases, and 18 bases lay between the germline ends. The germline CDR1 and CDR2 sequences are SGHTA and FQGNSA. The CDR3 sequence is CASSPGRQAGGYTF. The DNA for the CDR3 is TGTGCCAGCAGCCCAGGGCGACAGGCGGGCGGCTACACCTTC.

In this sample, this clone turned up once. The chain links TRBV2 to TRBJ2-7, with 8 nucleotides matching TRBD1. Trimming took 6 bases from V and 5 from J; bases not matched to a gene: 3. Germline-derived CDR1 and CDR2 are SNHLY and FYNNEI. The CDR3 loop spans 12 amino acids. The CDR3 DNA sequence: TGTGCCAGCAGCGACAGGGGCCACGAGCAGTACTTC. This gives the protein CASSDRGHEQYF.

This clone was detected only a few times. The chain is built from TRBV2 and TRBJ1-6, with TRBD1 matching over 7 bases. The ends lost 6 bases at V and 8 bases at J; junction bases unmatched: 7. Germline V lookup: CDR1 SNHLY, CDR2 FYNNEI. The CDR3 runs to 14 residues. CDR3 residues: CASRETGWDSPLHF. DNA for the CDR3: TGTGCCAGCAGGGAGACAGGGTGGGATTCACCCCTCCACTTT.

At least ten counts were recorded for this clone. This chain connects TRBV7-2 to TRBJ1-2; 7 bases map to TRBD1. Germline-derived CDR1 and CDR2 are SGHTA and FQGNSA. The CDR3 length is 14 residues. J lost 6 bases, V lost 4 bases, and 8 bases had no gene match. DNA for the CDR3: TGTGCCAGCAGCTCAGGGACAGCCGCGGATGGCTACACCTTC. This translates into CASSSGTAADGYTF.

V and J are TRBV5-1 and TRBJ2-7; TRBD2 aligns across 9 bases. CDR1 and CDR2 from the germline V gene are SGHRS and YFSETQ. Trimming removed 0 bases from V and 6 bases from J; junction bases left unmatched: 13. CDR3 length: 17 amino acids. CDR3 sequence reads: CASSLARASGASVEQYF. In DNA, the CDR3 is TGCGCCAGCAGCTTGGCCCGGGCTAGCGGGGCCTCGGTCGAGCAGTACTTC.

The rearrangement uses TRBV2 and TRBJ2-5, with D possibly TRBD1 on 6 matching bases. The end of the DNA is better explained by TRBJ2-7, so the J call may be wrong. Germline V gene sequence: CDR1 SNHLY, CDR2 FYNNEI. The CDR3 totals 12 residues. The CDR3 spells CASSGQSHEQYF. DNA for the CDR3: TGTGCCAGCAGCGGACAGTCCCACGAGCAGTACTTC.

This clone was counted between two and nine times. The chain recombines TRBV19 with TRBJ1-5, with D possibly being TRBD1 (6 bases). The V gene lost 10 bases and the J gene lost 4 bases, with 20 bases spanning the gap. Germline V CDR1 and CDR2: LNHDA, SQIVND (reference sequence). This CDR3 has 15 residues. The DNA of the CDR3 is TGTGCCACTACCCCCGGGGGGACAAGAAATCAGCCCCAGCATTTT. As protein: CATTPGGTRNQPQHF.